This TCR beta chain was sequenced for a study of T cells in Graves' hyperthyroidism and ophthalmopathy. Absent ophthalmopathy progression within 18 months defined stable Graves' hyperthyroidism. In germline, CDR1 is SGHTA, CDR2 FQGNSA. The CDR3 loop spans 12 amino acids. Trimming pared 8 bases from V and 7 bases from J, leaving 9 bases between. This clonotype has a count of ten or more. RNA transcripts gave rise to amplified TCR beta CDR3 regions. A set of HTBI primers served as the primers for a first-round RT-PCR of the TCR CDR3. TCRdb redid the calling of the multiplex PCR reads with MiXCR, one entry per CDR3 protein. The sample lists hundreds of thousands of distinct CDR3 sequences, 15% to 17% occurring once.

The sequence was collected from a woman younger than 30 with Graves' hyperthyroidism. The chain recombines TRBV7-2 with TRBJ1-6, with a weak D call TRBD1 (6 bases). Source material: blood. The CDR3 bases are TGTGCCAGCGGGACATACAATTCACCCCTCCACTTT. This translates into CASGTYNSPLHF.